A single sample is the source of the 12 T cell receptor beta chains below, sequenced in a study of cytomegalovirus exposure and HLA in healthy donors. Both 60 Vbeta primers and 13 Jbeta primers went into the PCR. Assay: immunoSEQ multiplex PCR; the TCRdb copy retains only in-frame clones and omits some. The data contain about 150,000 clones, roughly 80% of them seen just once; the ten biggest clones take up over 1.3%. Sample: PBMCs. Receptors were obtained from a man younger than 35 in good health and CMV-seronegative.

This rearrangement joins TRBV21-1 to TRBJ1-4. TRBV21-1 is noted as a pseudogene. This CDR3 comprises 15 residues. The CDR3 DNA follows: TGTGCCAGCAGCCCGACGGGGAAGGAGAATGAAAAACTGTTTTTT. Amino acid sequence: CASSPTGKENEKLFF.

The chain recombines TRBV4-1 with TRBJ2-6, with D possibly matching TRBD2 (6 bases). The CDR3 has 18 amino acids. Germline V CDR1 and CDR2: MGHRA, YSYEKL. Trimming removed 1 base from V and 4 bases from J, with 17 bases in between. The CDR3 coding sequence is TGCGCCAGCAGCCAAGCTCCCCTAGGAGGGTTCGGGGCCAACGTCCTGACTTTC. This translates into CASSQAPLGGFGANVLTF.

V gene TRBV19 combines with J gene TRBJ2-1, with 10 positions matching TRBD2. Trimming removed 1 base from V and 4 bases from J; junction bases left unmatched: 10. Per germline, CDR1 LNHDA and CDR2 SQIVND (reference sequence). The CDR3 has 18 amino acids. The CDR3 loop reads CASSIVGASGSRYNEQFF. CDR3 bases: TGTGCCAGTAGTATAGTGGGAGCTAGCGGGAGTCGATACAATGAGCAGTTCTTC.

J is TRBJ1-5 and V is TRBV28, with D possibly TRBD1 on 6 matching bases. This CDR3 is 15 amino acids long. CDR1 and CDR2 from the germline V gene are MDHEN and SYDVKM. With 6 bases removed from V and 3 bases from J, the gap between germline ends came to 15 bases. For the CDR3, the DNA is TGTGCCAGCAGCCAGGGGAAACGACTCAATCAGCCCCAGCATTTT. Amino acid sequence: CASSQGKRLNQPQHF.

The chain is built from TRBV14 and TRBJ2-4; possibly TRBD2 for D (6 bases). Germline assignment: CDR1 SGHDN and CDR2 FVKESK. The CDR3 length is 17 residues. Trimming removed 1 base at V and 2 bases at J, with 15 bases between. The CDR3 sequence: CASSQARTEGPKNIQYF. The CDR3 coding sequence is TGTGCCAGCAGCCAAGCAAGGACGGAGGGGCCCAAAAACATTCAGTACTTC.

A note on this clone: One end of the junction varies from germline; a read error may be responsible. The gene calls are TRBV12-5 and TRBJ2-3, with 9 nucleotides matching TRBD2. Germline CDR1 and CDR2: LGHNT and FRNRAP. The CDR3 loop spans 14 amino acids. CDR3 coding DNA: TGTGCTAGTGGAGACGGGACTAGCAAAGATACGCAGTATTTT. Translating gives CASGDGTSKDTQYF.

This chain uses TRBV4-1 with TRBJ2-3; unclear D gene. The CDR3 loop spans 16 amino acids. V was shortened by 2 bases and J by 0 bases, with 12 bases between the two germline ends. The germline V gene has CDR1 MGHRA and CDR2 YSYEKL. The CDR3 coding sequence is TGCGCCAGCAGCCAACTCACCCCAACTAGCACAGATACGCAGTATTTT. Translation gives CASSQLTPTSTDTQYF.

Here the CDR3 reads CASSLGNDFGNEQFF. The CDR3 nucleotides are TGTGCCAGCAGCTTAGGTAACGACTTCGGCAATGAGCAGTTCTTC. The genes are TRBV7-2 and TRBJ2-1; no reliable D call. The CDR3 is made up of 15 amino acids. Trimming removed 1 base at V and 6 bases at J, with 13 bases between. CDR1 and CDR2 from the germline V gene are SGHTA and FQGNSA.

The rearrangement links TRBV10-3 to TRBJ2-7; 10 bases match TRBD1. In germline, CDR1 is ENHRY, CDR2 SYGVKD. The V segment lost 3 bases and the J segment 6 bases; nucleotides outside the gene matches: 5. The CDR3 consists of 14 residues. The CDR3 DNA is TGTGCCATCAGTGACGGACAGGGGGGTCTCGAGCAGTACTTC. Its translation is CAISDGQGGLEQYF.

This rearrangement joins TRBV6-1 to TRBJ2-7, with D unresolved. This CDR3 region has 15 residues. Per germline, CDR1 MNHNS and CDR2 SASEGT. Deletions cut 0 bases from V and 3 bases from J, with 12 bases between. The CDR3 region has the DNA TGTGCCAGCAGTGAAGCGCCTACGGAGTACTACGAGCAGTACTTC. It codes for CASSEAPTEYYEQYF.

The chain has TRBV9 and TRBJ2-3; 10 bases match TRBD2. The CDR3 runs to 15 residues. CDR1 and CDR2 from the germline V gene are SGDLS and YYNGEE. J lost 0 bases, V lost 2 bases, and 0 bases had no gene match. CDR3 nucleotides: TGTGCCAGCAGCGTTAGCGGGGGGAGCACAGATACGCAGTATTTT. Protein: CASSVSGGSTDTQYF.

The chain recombines TRBV7-9 with TRBJ1-2, with a tentative D call TRBD1 (5 bases). Germline V lookup: CDR1 SEHNR, CDR2 FQNEAQ (reference sequence). This CDR3 is built from 16 residues. V was pared by 5 bases and J by 0 bases, with 16 bases between. CDR3 in amino acids: CASSVTEYIPNYGYTF. CDR3 sequence (DNA): TGTGCCAGCAGCGTGACAGAATACATACCTAACTATGGCTACACCTTC.